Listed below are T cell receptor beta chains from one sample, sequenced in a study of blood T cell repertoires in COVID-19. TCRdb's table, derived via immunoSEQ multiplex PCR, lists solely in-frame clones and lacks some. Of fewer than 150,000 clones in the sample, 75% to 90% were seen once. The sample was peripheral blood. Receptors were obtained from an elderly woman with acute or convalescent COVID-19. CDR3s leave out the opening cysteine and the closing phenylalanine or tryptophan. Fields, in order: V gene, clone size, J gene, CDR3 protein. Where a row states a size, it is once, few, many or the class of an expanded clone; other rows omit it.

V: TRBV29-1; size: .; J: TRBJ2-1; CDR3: SVALRGLAGSNEQF
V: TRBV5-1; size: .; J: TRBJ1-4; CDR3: ASSLEGQTREKLF
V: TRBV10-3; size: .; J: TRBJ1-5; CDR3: AISPAPRGQPQH
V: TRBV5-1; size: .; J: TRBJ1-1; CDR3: ASSLAAGRKNTEAF
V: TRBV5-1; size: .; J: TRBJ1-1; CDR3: ASSSAPGTEAF
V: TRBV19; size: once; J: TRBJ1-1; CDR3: ASSLGPDLNTEAF
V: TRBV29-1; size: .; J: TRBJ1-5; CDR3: SVRTGYDQPQH
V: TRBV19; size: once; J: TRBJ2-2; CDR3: ASRLREGTGELF
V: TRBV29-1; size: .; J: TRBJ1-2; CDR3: SVDLLGLGTYGYT
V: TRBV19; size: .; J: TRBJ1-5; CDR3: ASSIRGRGNQPQH
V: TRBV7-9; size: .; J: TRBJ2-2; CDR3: ASSYRTSGGTNTGELF
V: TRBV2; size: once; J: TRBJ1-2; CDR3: ASSGDFNYGYT
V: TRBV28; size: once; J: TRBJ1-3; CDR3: ASSTLRRLSGNTIY
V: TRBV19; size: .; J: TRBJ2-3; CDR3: ASTGTSGRITDTQY
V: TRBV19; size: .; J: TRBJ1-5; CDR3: ASSITGRTSYSNQPQH
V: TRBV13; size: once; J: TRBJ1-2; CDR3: ASSRTGTVYYGYT